A single sample is the source of the 14 T cell receptor beta chains below, sequenced in a study of blood T cells in healthy people across ages. A second PCR of about 7 to 11 cycles used a sample-barcoded 5' primer and a J-beta primer mix. MiXCR, applied by TCRdb to the 5' RACE reads, yields one record per CDR3 protein. The table lists roughly 700,000 distinct CDR3 sequences, about 30% of them singletons. Sequenced: blood. The receptors come from an elderly woman in good health.

As regards this clonotype: One base away lies a much larger clone, so this may be a sequencing read error. The J gene is TRBJ2-4, the V gene TRBV5-4; the D gene is possibly TRBD2 (6 bases). With the DNA end fitting TRBJ2-7 better, the J assignment may be wrong. The CDR3 has 13 residues. Germline V gene data show CDR1 as SGHNT and CDR2 as YYREEE (reference sequence). The CDR3 region is CASGEAGCYEQYF. The CDR3 nucleotides read TGTGCCAGTGGGGAGGCAGGCTGCTACGAGCAGTACTTC.

Ten or more counts support this clonotype. The chain joins TRBV20-1 to TRBJ2-1; 9 bases match TRBD1. In germline, CDR1 is DFQATT, CDR2 SNEGSKA (reference sequence). This CDR3 is 14 amino acids long. The junction had 3 bases not matched to a gene; V was cut back by 5 bases and J by 1 base. The CDR3: CSARDRASYNEQFF. CDR3 DNA sequence: TGCAGTGCTCGGGACAGGGCGTCCTACAATGAGCAGTTCTTC.

The chain combines TRBV20-1 with TRBJ2-7, with 7 nucleotides matching TRBD1. The CDR3 runs to 14 residues. Germline loops: CDR1 DFQATT, CDR2 SNEGSKA (reference sequence). V lost 3 bases and J lost 4; bases outside the gene matches: 9. CDR3 protein: CSASTGTAFYEQYF. The CDR3 DNA reads TGCAGTGCTAGTACCGGGACAGCGTTTTACGAGCAGTACTTC.

This clonotype was detected ten times or more. This chain joins TRBV14 and TRBJ2-7; D possibly corresponds to TRBD1 (5 bases). The CDR3 contains 20 residues. From germline, CDR1 is SGHDN and CDR2 FVKESK. V shed 0 bases and J shed 0 bases, with 24 bases lying between them. The CDR3: CASSQEYLQGVGFPSYEQYF. In nucleotides, the CDR3 is TGTGCCAGCAGCCAAGAATATTTACAAGGGGTGGGCTTCCCCTCCTACGAGCAGTACTTC.

This clonotype was observed a few times. The rearrangement uses TRBV2 and TRBJ1-1, with D perhaps TRBD1 (6 bases). V was cut by 7 bases and J by 4 bases, with 16 bases left in between. This CDR3 spans 14 amino acids. Germline-derived CDR1 and CDR2 are SNHLY and FYNNEI. Here the CDR3 reads CASTPNQGRTEAFF. In nucleotides, the CDR3 is TGTGCCAGCACCCCGAACCAGGGGCGCACTGAAGCTTTCTTT.

The genes are TRBV4-1 and TRBJ2-7; 8 bases match TRBD2. The CDR3 loop spans 16 amino acids. Trimming removed 0 bases from V and 0 bases from J; junction bases left unmatched: 4. Germline V gene sequence: CDR1 MGHRA, CDR2 YSYEKL. CDR3 DNA sequence: TGCGCCAGCAGCCAAGATCCGGGGGGGAGCTCCTACGAGCAGTACTTC. Its protein is CASSQDPGGSSYEQYF.

This clonotype was counted only a few times. A much larger clone is a single base away; this may be a read error. The chain carries TRBV7-2 and TRBJ2-1; TRBD2 is a possible D gene (6 bases). Per the germline V gene, CDR1 is SGHTA and CDR2 is FQGNSA. The CDR3 runs to 17 residues. The CDR3 bases are TGTGCCAGCAGCTTAGCCCCGGGGGTTTCCTCCTACGATGAGCAGTTCTTC. Translating gives CASSLAPGVSSYDEQFF. The complete variable domain, with remaining parts taken from reference TRBV7-2 and TRBJ2-1, reads GAGVSQSPSNKVTEKGKDVELRCDPISGHTALYWYRQSLGQGLEFLIYFQGNSAPDKSGLPSDRFSAERTGGSVSTLTIQRTQQEDSAVYLCASSLAPGVSSYDEQFFGPGTRLTVL.

This clonotype was recorded many times. The J gene is TRBJ2-4, the V gene TRBV2, with D possibly matching TRBD2 (5 bases). Trimming took 7 bases from V and 4 from J, leaving 11 bases between them. Germline V gene lookup returns CDR1 SNHLY and CDR2 FYNNEI. The CDR3 has 13 residues. CDR3 sequence (DNA): TGTGCCAGCATTGGGAGCTTGAAAAACATTCAGTACTTC. The encoded protein is CASIGSLKNIQYF.

Only a few counts were recorded for this clonotype. The chain is built from TRBV28 and TRBJ1-1; 8 bases agree with TRBD1. The CDR3 has 15 residues. V was clipped by 4 bases and J by 7 bases; unmatched bases: 11. Germline-derived CDR1 and CDR2 are MDHEN and SYDVKM. The CDR3 sequence: CASSSVDRELNEAFF. The CDR3 bases are TGTGCCAGCAGTTCCGTGGACAGGGAGCTAAATGAAGCTTTCTTT.

This clonotype was counted at least ten times. This sequence joins TRBV4-2 and TRBJ1-2; 7 bases align to TRBD1. The V segment lost 0 bases and the J segment 7 bases; nucleotides outside the gene matches: 8. The CDR3 contains 15 residues. Germline CDR1 and CDR2: LGHNA and YNFKEQ. For the CDR3, the DNA is TGTGCCAGCAGCCAAGATACGAGGGGGCTAGGTGGCTACACCTTC. Its translation: CASSQDTRGLGGYTF.

The genes are TRBV4-3 and TRBJ1-6; D gene uncertain. CDR1 LGHNA and CDR2 YSLEER come from the germline V gene. With 2 bases removed from V and 4 bases from J, the gap between germline ends came to 6 bases. The CDR3 sequence is 14 residues long. CDR3 coding DNA: TGCGCCAGCAGCCAAAGGGAATATAATTCACCCCTCCACTTT. Protein: CASSQREYNSPLHF.

The chain couples TRBV10-3 to TRBJ2-2, with 12 bases identical to TRBD2. With 6 bases clipped from V and 6 bases from J, the junction kept 2 bases outside the gene matches. The CDR3 covers 14 residues. From germline, CDR1 is ENHRY and CDR2 SYGVKD. The CDR3 sequence: CAISGLAGSGELFF. The DNA for the CDR3 is TGTGCCATCAGCGGACTAGCGGGGTCCGGGGAGCTGTTTTTT.

The table lists this clonotype with many counts. V gene TRBV12-3 or TRBV12-4 combines with J gene TRBJ1-2, with D unclear. The CDR3 contains 14 residues. Trimming stripped 6 bases from V and 6 bases from J, with 17 bases between. The chain's CDR3 is CASSPGVWGDGYTF. In DNA, the CDR3 is TGTGCCAGCAGCCCCGGGGTGTGGGGAGATGGCTACACCTTC.

This clonotype has more than one count but fewer than ten. V gene TRBV20-1 combines with J gene TRBJ1-2; TRBD1 agrees at 9 bases. V lost 1 base to trimming and J lost 5 bases; unmatched junction nucleotides: 14. CDR3 length: 17 amino acids. CDR1 and CDR2 from the germline V gene are DFQATT and SNEGSKA (reference sequence). CDR3: CSARASATGQGNYGYTF. In DNA, the CDR3 is TGCAGTGCTAGAGCCTCCGCTACGGGACAGGGAAATTATGGCTACACCTTC.